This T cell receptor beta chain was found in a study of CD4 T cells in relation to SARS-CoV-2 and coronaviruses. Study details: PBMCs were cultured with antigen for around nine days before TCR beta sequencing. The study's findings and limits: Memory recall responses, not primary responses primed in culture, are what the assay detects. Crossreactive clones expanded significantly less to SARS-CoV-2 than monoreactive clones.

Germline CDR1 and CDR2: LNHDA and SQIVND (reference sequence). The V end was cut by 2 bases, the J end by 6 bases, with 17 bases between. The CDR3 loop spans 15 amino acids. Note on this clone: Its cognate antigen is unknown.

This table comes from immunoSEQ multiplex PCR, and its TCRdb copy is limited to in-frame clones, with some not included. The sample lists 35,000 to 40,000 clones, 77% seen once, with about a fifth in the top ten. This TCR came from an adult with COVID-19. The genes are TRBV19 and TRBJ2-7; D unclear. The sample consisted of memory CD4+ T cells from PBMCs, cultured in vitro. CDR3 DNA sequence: TGTGCCAGTAGTATATCGTCGGGCTACCTCGTCGAGCAGTACTTC. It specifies CASSISSGYLVEQYF. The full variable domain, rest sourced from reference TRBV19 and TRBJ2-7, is DGGITQSPKYLFRKEGQNVTLSCEQNLNHDAMYWYRQDPGQGLRLIYYSQIVNDFQKGDIAEGYSVSREKKESFPLTVTSAQKNPTAFYLCASSISSGYLVEQYFGPGTRLTVT.